This T cell receptor (beta chain) is from a study of cytomegalovirus exposure and HLA in healthy donors. The PCR had 60 Vbeta and 13 Jbeta primers. This table comes from immunoSEQ multiplex PCR, and its TCRdb copy is limited to in-frame clones, with some not included. The sample consists of around 180,000 clones, around 90% of them appearing once. The trim removed 3 bases at V and 6 bases at J, leaving 10 bases unmatched. Germline V CDR1 and CDR2: LNHDA, SQIVND (reference sequence). The CDR3 contains 15 residues. Study-level points and caveats: Later analysis identified several of the most significant clusters that appeared linked to common viral pathogens. The study flagged some 170 TCR beta chains as cytomegalovirus-associated. Further analysis, carried out later, found HLA-associated TCR beta chains more clonally expanded than equally common other chains. Being productive about 87% or about 30% of the time was typical of most TCR beta V segments in an earlier analysis.

On this clone: Its specificity is not known.

The gene calls are TRBV19 and TRBJ1-2; 7 nucleotides match TRBD1. The source material was PBMCs. The TCR originated in a woman aged 18-29 years in good health and CMV-seronegative. The CDR3 sequence: CASSMGTRGMDGYTF. The CDR3 DNA follows: TGTGCCAGTAGTATGGGTACCAGGGGGATGGATGGCTACACCTTC.